Included here is one T cell receptor (beta chain) sequence, with context. This record belongs to a study of blood T cell repertoires in COVID-19. Study context: Sites across the United States, Italy and Spain contributed samples from acute and convalescent COVID-19. In each case, the material was cDNA or gDNA derived from T cells, B-cell-depleted T cells, or PBMCs.

Germline CDR1 and CDR2: MNHNS and SASEGT. The CDR3 has 16 amino acids. The ends lost 2 bases at V and 5 bases at J; junction bases unmatched: 6. Adults between about 18 and 89 years of age took part from 20 to 25 US areas. Two negative PCRs, clearance, or symptom resolution had been documented for recovered Cohort 3 donors. TCRdb's table, derived via immunoSEQ multiplex PCR, lists solely in-frame clones and lacks some. The sample shows 150,000 or so clones, 75% to 90% of them seen only once. Sequencing was carried out using PBMCs or T cells enriched from blood (not recorded which). This receptor was taken from a woman aged 55-70 years who had recovered from COVID-19. The chain combines TRBV6-1 with TRBJ1-5; 10 bases line up with TRBD1. This chain's CDR3 is CASSESDRGQYQPQHF. The CDR3 DNA follows: TGTGCCAGCAGTGAATCTGACAGGGGGCAATATCAGCCCCAGCATTTT.